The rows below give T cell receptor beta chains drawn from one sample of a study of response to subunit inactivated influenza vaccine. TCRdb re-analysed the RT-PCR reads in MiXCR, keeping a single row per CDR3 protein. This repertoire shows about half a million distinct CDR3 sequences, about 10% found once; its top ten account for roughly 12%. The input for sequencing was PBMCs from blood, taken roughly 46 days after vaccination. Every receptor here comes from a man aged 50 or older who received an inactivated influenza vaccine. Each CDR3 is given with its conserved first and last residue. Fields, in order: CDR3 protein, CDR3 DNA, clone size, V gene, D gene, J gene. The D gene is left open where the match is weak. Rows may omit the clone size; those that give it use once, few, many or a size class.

CSVQLGSAEAFF	TGCAGCGTTCAACTGGGTAGCGCTGAAGCTTTCTTT	few	TRBV29-1	NA	TRBJ1-1
CASSLNGAPNTGELFF	TGCGCCAGCAGCTTGAACGGGGCCCCGAACACCGGGGAGCTGTTTTTT	NA	TRBV5-1	NA	TRBJ2-2
CSARQGGSQPQHF	TGCAGTGCTAGGCAGGGGGGGAGTCAGCCCCAGCATTTT	NA	TRBV20-1	TRBD1	TRBJ1-5
CASSSTPGLSEQYF	TGTGCCAGCAGCTCCACCCCGGGGCTCTCCGAGCAGTACTTC	NA	TRBV5-6	NA	TRBJ2-7
CASSQGHHGTASEAFF	TGCGCCAGCAGCCAAGGTCATCATGGTACGGCCTCTGAAGCTTTCTTT	NA	TRBV4-3	NA	TRBJ1-1
CAVGVASGANVLTF	TGTGCCGTTGGGGTTGCTTCTGGGGCCAACGTCCTGACTTTC	few	TRBV10-3	NA	TRBJ2-6
CASSPVGSSYNEQFF	TGCGCCAGCAGCCCCGTGGGTAGCTCCTACAATGAGCAGTTCTTC	NA	TRBV5-1	NA	TRBJ2-1
CASSFPSGGSLTDTQYF	TGCGCCAGCAGCTTTCCGTCCGGGGGGAGTCTCACAGATACGCAGTATTTT	NA	TRBV5-1	TRBD2	TRBJ2-3
CATSGDTGLGPQHF	TGTGCCACCAGCGGGGACACAGGGTTAGGGCCCCAGCATTTT	many	TRBV15	NA	TRBJ1-5
CASRPSVLAGDVTYNEQFF	TGTGCAAGTCGCCCTAGCGTATTAGCGGGCGACGTGACTTACAATGAGCAGTTCTTC	NA	TRBV12-2	NA	TRBJ2-1
CATSRERGAAGLAKNIQYF	TGTGCCACCAGCAGAGAACGGGGGGCCGCGGGCCTAGCCAAAAACATTCAGTACTTC	few	TRBV15	NA	TRBJ2-4
CASSSGQFTGELFF	TGTGCCAGCAGTTCGGGACAGTTCACCGGGGAGCTGTTTTTT	many	TRBV12-3/TRBV12-4	TRBD1	TRBJ2-2
CASSPSLRWRELFF	TGTGCCAGCAGCCCTAGCCTCCGCTGGAGGGAACTGTTTTTT	NA	TRBV7-2	NA	TRBJ1-4
CSVEGGPSGELFF	TGCAGCGTTGAAGGAGGGCCCAGCGGGGAGCTGTTTTTT	few	TRBV29-1	NA	TRBJ2-2
CSASHGTSGRNEQFF	TGCAGTGCTTCCCACGGGACTAGCGGGAGGAATGAGCAGTTCTTC	few	TRBV20-1	TRBD2	TRBJ2-1
CAWSVAGNEQFF	TGTGCCTGGAGTGTAGCGGGGAATGAGCAGTTCTTC	NA	TRBV30	TRBD2	TRBJ2-1
CASSWGTGATLTSTDTQYF	TGCGCCAGCAGCTGGGGGACAGGAGCAACACTGACTAGCACAGATACGCAGTATTTT	few	TRBV5-1	TRBD1	TRBJ2-3
CASSPTSAPYF	TGTGCCAGCAGTCCCACTAGCGCACCGTACTTC	NA	TRBV2	TRBD2	TRBJ2-7
CSARHRDTGELFF	TGCAGTGCTAGACACCGGGACACCGGGGAGCTGTTTTTT	many	TRBV20-1	NA	TRBJ2-2
CASSPRTGESGYTF	TGTGCCAGCAGCCCCCGGACAGGGGAGAGTGGCTACACCTTC	NA	TRBV3-1	TRBD1	TRBJ1-2
CASSRAYTDTQYF	TGTGCCAGCAGTCGTGCGTACACAGATACGCAGTATTTT	NA	TRBV7-2	NA	TRBJ2-3
CASSLGIVYNEQFF	TGTGCCAGCAGCTTAGGAATCGTGTACAATGAGCAGTTCTTC	few	TRBV7-8	NA	TRBJ2-1
CASSLRQPPYNEQFF	TGTGCCAGCAGTTTGCGACAGCCGCCCTACAATGAGCAGTTCTTC	many	TRBV12-3/TRBV12-4	NA	TRBJ2-1
CASTSRGRDYGYTF	TGTGCCAGCACCTCACGGGGCCGGGACTATGGCTACACCTTC	NA	TRBV28	NA	TRBJ1-2
CSARETGTENSPLHF	TGCAGTGCTAGAGAAACCGGGACAGAGAATTCACCCCTCCACTTT	few	TRBV20-1	TRBD1	TRBJ1-6
CASSSSGTYPNYGYTF	TGTGCCAGCAGCTCTTCCGGGACATATCCCAACTATGGCTACACCTTC	many	TRBV7-2	NA	TRBJ1-2
CASSSFDFGFSRELFF	TGCGCCAGCAGCTCCTTTGACTTCGGCTTCAGTAGGGAGCTGTTTTTT	NA	TRBV5-1	NA	TRBJ2-2
CASSVFSGNTIYF	TGTGCCAGCAGCGTATTCTCTGGAAACACCATATATTTT	once	TRBV6-2/TRBV6-3	NA	TRBJ1-3
CASRSDRAFNQPQHF	TGTGCCAGCAGATCCGACAGGGCTTTCAATCAGCCCCAGCATTTT	few	TRBV28	TRBD1	TRBJ1-5
CSARARMNTEAFF	TGCAGTGCTAGGGCCAGAATGAACACTGAAGCTTTCTTT	many	TRBV20-1	NA	TRBJ1-1
CAISAGRGKGAGTEAFF	TGTGCCATCAGTGCAGGCAGGGGGAAAGGGGCTGGTACTGAAGCTTTCTTT	NA	TRBV10-3	TRBD1	TRBJ1-1
CATSPADNQPQHF	TGTGCCACCAGTCCCGCGGACAATCAGCCCCAGCATTTT	few	TRBV15	NA	TRBJ1-5
CSVVPWASGSQETQYF	TGCAGCGTTGTGCCTTGGGCTAGCGGGAGCCAAGAGACCCAGTACTTC	few	TRBV29-1	TRBD2	TRBJ2-5
CSVTPTSTPETQYF	TGCAGCGTTACGCCGACTAGTACACCAGAGACTCAGTACTTC	NA	TRBV29-1	NA	TRBJ2-5
CASSLATGYYEQYF	TGTGCCAGCAGCTTAGCGACAGGGTATTACGAGCAGTACTTC	many	TRBV11-2	TRBD1	TRBJ2-7
CSATTRTYEHYF	TGCAGCGCTACTACAAGGACCTACGAGCACTACTTC	NA	TRBV29-1	NA	TRBJ2-7
CASSLPGASSYEQYF	TGTGCCAGCAGTTTACCCGGGGCCTCCTCCTACGAGCAGTACTTC	few	TRBV28	NA	TRBJ2-7
CASRSDRAGANVLTF	TGTGCCAGCAGATCGGACAGAGCTGGGGCCAACGTCCTGACTTTC	few	TRBV27	NA	TRBJ2-6
CSTSRGMETQYF	TGCAGTACTTCGAGGGGGATGGAGACCCAGTACTTC	NA	TRBV20-1	NA	TRBJ2-5
CASSRNTRDYEQYF	TGTGCCAGCAGCCGGAATACCAGGGACTACGAGCAGTACTTC	few	TRBV9	NA	TRBJ2-7
CASRPGNQETQYF	TGCGCCAGCAGACCGGGGAACCAAGAGACCCAGTACTTC	many	TRBV5-1	NA	TRBJ2-5
CASSLIGGGSETQYF	TGTGCCAGCAGCTTAATAGGGGGCGGATCGGAGACCCAGTACTTC	NA	TRBV7-3	TRBD1	TRBJ2-5
CASSSRDRRPKQYF	TGTGCCAGCAGCTCTAGGGACAGGCGCCCCAAGCAGTACTTC	NA	TRBV5-5	TRBD1	TRBJ2-7
CASSQDLAGLNEQFF	TGTGCCAGCAGCCAAGATTTGGCGGGGCTAAATGAGCAGTTCTTC	NA	TRBV4-2	NA	TRBJ2-1
CASSKAGGTGELFF	TGTGCCAGCAGTAAGGCGGGGGGTACCGGGGAGCTGTTTTTT	NA	TRBV4-2	TRBD2	TRBJ2-2
CASRGTGGQSIQYF	TGTGCCAGCAGGGGGACAGGGGGCCAAAGCATTCAGTACTTC	NA	TRBV12-3/TRBV12-4	TRBD1	TRBJ2-4
CASSILDRGNTEAFF	TGTGCCAGCTCTATCCTGGACAGGGGAAACACTGAAGCTTTCTTT	NA	TRBV12-3/TRBV12-4	TRBD1	TRBJ1-1
CSVEARGEDYEQYF	TGCAGCGTTGAAGCAAGAGGGGAGGACTACGAGCAGTACTTC	many	TRBV29-1	NA	TRBJ2-7